The 14 T cell receptor beta chains listed next were all sequenced from one sample in a study of T cells in Graves' hyperthyroidism and ophthalmopathy. The TCR beta CDR3 regions underwent amplification using RNA transcripts as the source. Researchers ran a first-round RT-PCR on the TCR CDR3 using the HTBI primer set. TCRdb called the multiplex PCR reads again in MiXCR, with one record for every CDR3 protein. This table holds 640,000 or so distinct CDR3 sequences, more than 13% found once. The specimen was blood. All receptors derive from a woman under 30 with Graves' ophthalmopathy.

This clonotype has at least ten counts. The chain employs TRBV6-1 and TRBJ1-1; possible D gene TRBD1, 5 bases. There are 17 residues in the CDR3. Trimming shortened V by 5 bases and J by 1 base, and 20 bases separated the two germline ends. Germline V gene lookup returns CDR1 MNHNS and CDR2 SASEGT. This CDR3 is CASSSPGPYPSNTEAFF. CDR3 nucleotide sequence: TGTGCCAGCAGTTCACCGGGACCTTACCCTTCGAACACTGAAGCTTTCTTT.

This clonotype has at least ten counts. CDR3 sequence reads: CASSLGQHPSKQYF. Written as DNA, the CDR3 is TGTGCCAGCAGCTTGGGACAGCACCCGTCGAAACAGTACTTC. The V gene is TRBV5-8, the J gene TRBJ2-5; D possibly corresponds to TRBD1 (5 bases). Germline V CDR1 and CDR2: SGHTS, YDEGEE. The V end was cut by 0 bases, the J end by 11 bases, with 17 bases between. The CDR3 is made up of 14 amino acids. Filled out from reference TRBV5-8 and TRBJ2-5, the complete variable domain reads EAGVTQSPTHLIKTRGQQATLRCSPISGHTSVYWYQQALGLGLQFLLWYDEGEERNRGNFPPRFSGRQFPNYSSELNVNALELEDSALYLCASSLGQHPSKQYFGPGTRLLVL.

This clonotype was detected many times. This sequence joins TRBV7-8 and TRBJ2-2, with TRBD2 matching 11 bases. Germline assignment: CDR1 SGHVS and CDR2 FQNEAQ. V lost 8 bases and J lost 7; bases outside the gene matches: 12. The CDR3 is made up of 16 amino acids. DNA for the CDR3: TGTGCCAGCCCCCCCACTAGCGGGAGTGTAATCGGGGAGCTGTTTTTT. Translating gives CASPPTSGSVIGELFF. The full variable domain, with the rest looked up from reference TRBV7-8 and TRBJ2-2, is GAGVSQSPRYKVAKRGQDVALRCDPISGHVSLFWYQQALGQGPEFLTYFQNEAQLDKSGLPSDRFFAERPEGSVSTLKIQRTQQEDSAVYLCASPPTSGSVIGELFFGEGSRLTVL.

This clonotype has a count of ten or more. Here the CDR3 DNA reads TGTGCCAGCAGTTATTGGGCGACTGAAGCTTTCTTT. Translated, it gives CASSYWATEAFF. The chain carries TRBV28 and TRBJ1-1; D remains ambiguous. Germline lookup yields CDR1 MDHEN and CDR2 SYDVKM. V was cut by 4 bases and J by 5 bases, with 8 bases left in between. The CDR3 spans 12 residues. Supplemented by reference TRBV28 and TRBJ1-1, the full variable domain reads DVKVTQSSRYLVKRTGEKVFLECVQDMDHENMFWYRQDPGLGLRLIYFSYDVKMKEKGDIPEGYSVSREKKERFSLILESASTNQTSMYLCASSYWATEAFFGQGTRLTVV.

This clonotype was counted at least ten times. The chain links TRBV28 to TRBJ2-3, with a possible D match to TRBD2 (7 bases). Trimming stripped 3 bases from V and 11 bases from J, with 12 bases between. The CDR3 spans 12 residues. Germline V lookup: CDR1 MDHEN, CDR2 SYDVKM. CDR3 amino acids: CASSFQGGVQYF. In nucleotides, the CDR3 is TGTGCCAGCAGTTTTCAAGGGGGGGTGCAGTATTTT.

The chain employs TRBV6-1 and TRBJ2-7; D is ambiguous. This CDR3 contains 10 residues. Trimming took 7 bases from V and 3 from J, leaving 4 bases between them. Germline CDR1 is MNHNS and CDR2 is SASEGT. DNA of the CDR3: TGTGCCAGCAACCTCTACGAGCAGTACTTC. Translated: CASNLYEQYF.

This clonotype has more than one count but fewer than ten. The chain has TRBV19 and TRBJ2-2; no clear D. Germline loops: CDR1 LNHDA, CDR2 SQIVND (reference sequence). The CDR3 contains 13 residues. V was cut by 3 bases and J by 5 bases, with 7 bases left in between. Here the CDR3 DNA reads TGTGCCAGTAGTATCTGGCAAACCGGGGAGCTGTTTTTT. Translating it yields CASSIWQTGELFF.

The V gene is TRBV7-3, the J gene TRBJ2-2, with D maybe TRBD1 (5 bases). CDR1 and CDR2 (germline): SGHTA, FQGTGA. Trimming left V 2 bases short and J 1 base short, with 14 bases between. The CDR3 runs 17 residues. CDR3 DNA: TGTGCCAGCAGCTTAGGCCCTAGGACACTGAACACCGGGGAGCTGTTTTTT. This sequence encodes CASSLGPRTLNTGELFF.

This clonotype was seen a few times. CDR3 sequence: CASSLYLGVWPRYEQYF. The CDR3 DNA sequence: TGTGCCAGCAGCTTATATTTGGGAGTTTGGCCCAGATACGAGCAGTACTTC. J is TRBJ2-7 and V is TRBV7-9; D perhaps matches TRBD2 (5 bases). This CDR3 is 17 amino acids long. Germline assignment: CDR1 SEHNR and CDR2 FQNEAQ (reference sequence). V was clipped by 2 bases and J by 4 bases, with 21 bases between them.

This clonotype has a count of ten or more. This sequence joins TRBV11-3 and TRBJ2-5; D tentatively fits TRBD1 or TRBD2 (5 bases each). The CDR3 is 15 residues long. V dropped 0 bases and J dropped 4 bases, with 12 bases sitting between them. Germline V gene sequence: CDR1 SGHNT, CDR2 YENEEA. CDR3 sequence reads: CASSLDPWGRETQYF. The CDR3 bases are TGTGCCAGCAGCTTAGACCCGTGGGGGAGAGAGACCCAGTACTTC.

This clonotype was counted only a few times. J is TRBJ1-6 and V is TRBV12-5, with D perhaps matching TRBD1 (6 bases). There are 21 residues in the CDR3. CDR1 and CDR2 (germline): LGHNT, FRNRAP. Trimming stripped 0 bases from V and 3 bases from J, with 24 bases between. The CDR3, as DNA: TGTGCTAGTGGTTTGGTACGCGGGGGGGCGAATTTTGACATCTATAATTCACCCCTCCACTTT. Translation: CASGLVRGGANFDIYNSPLHF.

In its sample, this clonotype was seen a few times. The rearrangement uses TRBV4-1 and TRBJ1-4; tentative D call: TRBD1 (6 bases). This CDR3 spans 17 amino acids. Germline CDR1 reads MGHRA; CDR2 reads YSYEKL. Trimming removed 1 base from V and 13 bases from J, with 25 bases in between. The CDR3: CASSQGRVRDTQGVLFF. CDR3 nucleotides: TGCGCCAGCAGCCAAGGAAGGGTGAGGGACACCCAAGGGGTACTGTTTTTT.

The rearrangement uses TRBV10-3 and TRBJ1-5; D is ambiguous. V was pared by 7 bases and J by 1 base, with 8 bases between. The CDR3 sequence is 13 residues long. CDR1 ENHRY and CDR2 SYGVKD come from the germline V gene. CDR3: CAIKRESNQPQHF. In DNA, the CDR3 is TGTGCCATCAAGCGGGAAAGCAATCAGCCCCAGCATTTT.

This clonotype came up many times. The chain combines TRBV28 with TRBJ1-4, with TRBD1 matching 10 bases. The V segment lost 5 bases and the J segment 2 bases; nucleotides outside the gene matches: 5. The CDR3 runs to 16 residues. Germline lookup yields CDR1 MDHEN and CDR2 SYDVKM. The DNA of the CDR3 is TGTGCCAGCAGTCGGGACAGGGGAACGACTAATGAAAAACTGTTTTTT. Its protein is CASSRDRGTTNEKLFF.